Following are 30 T cell receptor beta chains from one sample sequenced in a study of siplizumab effects on memory and regulatory T cells. TCRdb's copy holds only in-frame clones and misses some; the assay was immunoSEQ multiplex PCR. In the table there are 80,000 to 130,000 clones, 75% to 95% of which are singletons. The sequencing sample was made of CD4+ T cells sorted from blood. These receptors originate from a human donor in good health. Some clones in this sample may be carry-over from other donors' samples.

The rearrangement uses TRBV5-6 and TRBJ2-7; the D is unclear. The CDR3 spans 12 residues. The germline CDR1 and CDR2 sequences are SGHDT and YYEEEE. V lost 0 bases to trimming and J lost 6 bases, with 7 bases between them. The CDR3 protein is CASSLVRSEQYF. The CDR3 bases are TGTGCCAGCAGCTTGGTTCGTAGCGAGCAGTACTTC.

J is TRBJ2-3 and V is TRBV29-1; 7 nucleotides align to TRBD1. From germline, CDR1 is SQVTM and CDR2 ANQGSEA. The CDR3 loop spans 13 amino acids. The V gene end was trimmed by 6 bases and the J gene end by 3 bases; junction bases not matched to a gene: 6. CDR3 DNA sequence: TGCAGCGTCAGACAGGGCGGGACAGATACGCAGTATTTT. Amino acid sequence: CSVRQGGTDTQYF.

The V call is TRBV6-7, the J call TRBJ2-7; D might be TRBD1 or TRBD2, each matching 5 bases. TRBV6-7 is flagged as an ORF with uncertain function. V was cut by 0 bases and J by 0 bases, with 12 bases left in between. This CDR3 is 16 amino acids long. The CDR3 bases are TGTGCCAGCAGTTACTCGTCCCCGGGACCCTCCTACGAGCAGTACTTC. This encodes CASSYSSPGPSYEQYF.

The chain recombines TRBV5-4 with TRBJ1-1, with 12 bases identical to TRBD1. J lost 2 bases, V lost 6 bases, and 5 bases had no gene match. Per germline, CDR1 SGHNT and CDR2 YYREEE (reference sequence). The CDR3 consists of 15 residues. In DNA form, the CDR3 reads TGTGCCAGCACCGGGGACAGGGGGCGAAACACTGAAGCTTTCTTT. Protein: CASTGDRGRNTEAFF.

The CDR3, as DNA: TGTGCCAGCAGCTTGGGCGGGGGCAACACTGAAGCTTTCTTT. This gives the protein CASSLGGGNTEAFF. This sequence joins TRBV5-4 and TRBJ1-1; TRBD1 is a possible D gene (6 bases). The CDR3 contains 14 residues. The ends were cut back, 0 bases at V and 2 bases at J, with 8 bases in the middle. The germline CDR1 and CDR2 sequences are SGHNT and YYREEE (reference sequence).

The rearrangement joins TRBV5-6 to TRBJ1-1, with D maybe TRBD1 (6 bases). Looked up from germline, CDR1 is SGHDT and CDR2 is YYEEEE. This CDR3 is built from 14 residues. Trimming took off 2 bases at V and 6 bases at J, with 14 bases between the two ends. This chain's CDR3 is CASSLNTGRAEAFF. The CDR3 region has the DNA TGTGCCAGCAGCTTAAACACAGGGAGGGCTGAAGCTTTCTTT.

V is TRBV19 and J is TRBJ1-4, with TRBD1 matching over 10 bases. Germline V gene data show CDR1 as LNHDA and CDR2 as SQIVND (reference sequence). The CDR3 has 15 amino acids. J gave up 8 bases and V 3 bases, and 6 bases lay outside the gene matches. The CDR3 loop is CASSIRTGGVEKLFF. The CDR3 DNA sequence: TGTGCCAGTAGTATTCGGACAGGGGGGGTCGAAAAACTGTTTTTT.

J is TRBJ2-7 and V is TRBV6-1; D is possibly TRBD1 or TRBD2 (5 bases each). CDR1 is MNHNS and CDR2 is SASEGT in the germline V gene. The CDR3 is made up of 14 amino acids. V lost 7 bases to trimming and J lost 3 bases, with 16 bases between them. CDR3 bases: TGTGCCAGCATTCAGGGACCCCTAAACTACGAGCAGTACTTC. It encodes CASIQGPLNYEQYF.

This clone was seen a few times. V is TRBV2 and J is TRBJ1-2; TRBD1 is a possible D gene (6 bases). This CDR3 spans 15 amino acids. The V and J ends lost 2 bases and 2 bases respectively, with 12 bases between them. Germline CDR1 is SNHLY and CDR2 is FYNNEI. The CDR3 nucleotides are TGTGCCAGCAGTGAACATTCCAGGGGAAACTATGGCTACACCTTC. Its protein product is CASSEHSRGNYGYTF.

The chain uses TRBV11-1 and TRBJ2-1; no reliable D call. There are 14 residues in the CDR3. V lost 5 bases and J 7 bases, leaving 15 bases between the germline ends. Germline CDR1 and CDR2: SGHAT and FQDESV (reference sequence). The CDR3 here is CASSLRPRVNEQFF. DNA for the CDR3: TGTGCCAGCAGCCTTAGGCCCCGGGTGAATGAGCAGTTCTTC. The full variable domain, in which reference TRBV11-1 and TRBJ2-1 provide the parts outside the CDR3, is EAEVAQSPRYKITEKSQAVAFWCDPISGHATLYWYRQILGQGPELLVQFQDESVVDDSQLPKDRFSAERLKGVDSTLKIQPAELGDSAMYLCASSLRPRVNEQFFGPGTRLTVL.

V usage is TRBV28 and J usage is TRBJ2-3, with TRBD2 matching 9 bases. V was pared by 6 bases and J by 2 bases, with 15 bases of the junction left unmatched. CDR1 is MDHEN, CDR2 SYDVKM, per germline. The CDR3 covers 18 residues. The DNA for the CDR3 is TGTGCCAGCAGAATCGGAGGGGCTAGCGGGGATACCACAGATACGCAGTATTTT. Encoded protein: CASRIGGASGDTTDTQYF.

The rearrangement joins TRBV14 to TRBJ2-5; TRBD1 agrees at 7 bases. V lost 4 bases and J lost 4; bases outside the gene matches: 0. Germline CDR1 reads SGHDN; CDR2 reads FVKESK. There are 12 residues in the CDR3. This CDR3 is CASSPGGETQYF. CDR3 coding DNA: TGTGCCAGCAGCCCAGGGGGAGAGACCCAGTACTTC.

CDR3 nucleotide sequence: TGCGCCAGCAGCTTACAGGGTAATTTGGACATTCAGTACTTC. Amino acid sequence: CASSLQGNLDIQYF. The V and J genes are TRBV5-1 and TRBJ2-4; D perhaps matches TRBD1 (6 bases). The CDR3 has 14 amino acids. Germline assignment: CDR1 SGHRS and CDR2 YFSETQ. The V end was cut by 2 bases, the J end by 8 bases, with 14 bases between.

The count of this clone is one. V usage is TRBV5-1 and J usage is TRBJ1-2, with 8 bases matching TRBD1. Looked up from germline, CDR1 is SGHRS and CDR2 is YFSETQ. Unmatched junction bases numbered 13, after V lost 3 bases and J lost 6 bases. The CDR3 is made up of 16 amino acids. The CDR3 sequence is CASSSFTLQGADGYTF. The CDR3 nucleotides are TGCGCCAGCAGCTCCTTTACCTTGCAGGGGGCGGATGGCTACACCTTC. Variable domain in full (rest from reference TRBV5-1 and TRBJ1-2): KAGVTQTPRYLIKTRGQQVTLSCSPISGHRSVSWYQQTPGQGLQFLFEYFSETQRNKGNFPGRFSGRQFSNSRSEMNVSTLELGDSALYLCASSSFTLQGADGYTFGSGTRLTVV.

This rearrangement joins TRBV6-5 to TRBJ2-5; tentatively, D is TRBD1 (6 bases). Germline V CDR1 and CDR2: MNHEY, SVGAGI. Trimming removed 5 bases at V and 2 bases at J, with 18 bases between. The CDR3 length is 16 residues. The CDR3 DNA reads TGTGCCAGCAGTAACTACGACAACAGGGCTCAAGAGACCCAGTACTTC. Translation: CASSNYDNRAQETQYF.

In its sample, this clone was seen once. This CDR3 is CASSLAVRRSSYEQYF. CDR3 sequence (DNA): TGCGCCAGCAGCTTGGCCGTAAGGAGGAGCTCCTACGAGCAGTACTTC. V gene TRBV5-1 combines with J gene TRBJ2-7; the D gene is possibly TRBD2 (5 bases). Germline values: CDR1 SGHRS, CDR2 YFSETQ. V was cut by 0 bases and J by 0 bases, with 13 bases left in between. There are 16 residues in the CDR3.

This clone has only one observation. The chain has TRBV9 and TRBJ2-3, with TRBD1 identical over 8 bases. The length of the CDR3 is 16 residues. J lost 2 bases, V lost 4 bases, and 9 bases had no gene match. CDR1 is SGDLS, CDR2 YYNGEE, per germline. The CDR3 coding sequence is TGTGCCAGCAGCCCATCCGACAGGGGAGTCACAGATACGCAGTATTTT. As protein: CASSPSDRGVTDTQYF.

The J gene is TRBJ2-3, the V gene TRBV15; 10 bases align to TRBD2. The CDR3 has 16 amino acids. J was trimmed by 2 bases and V by 1 base; bases with no gene match: 3. Per the germline V gene, CDR1 is LNHNV and CDR2 is YYDKDF (reference sequence). The chain's CDR3 is CATSRGTSGYTDTQYF. DNA for the CDR3: TGTGCCACCAGCAGAGGGACTAGCGGATACACAGATACGCAGTATTTT.

V gene TRBV7-3 combines with J gene TRBJ2-7; the match to TRBD2 covers 11 bases. V gave up 2 bases and J gave up 1 base; unmatched junction bases: 1. The CDR3 sequence is 15 residues long. The germline V gene has CDR1 SGHTA and CDR2 FQGTGA. CDR3 in DNA: TGTGCCAGCAGCTTAGGGACTAGCGGTTCCTACGAGCAGTACTTC. The encoded protein is CASSLGTSGSYEQYF.

The rearrangement uses TRBV19 and TRBJ2-5, with 8 bases matching TRBD2. V lost 6 bases and J lost 5; bases outside the gene matches: 11. Germline-derived CDR1 and CDR2 are LNHDA and SQIVND (reference sequence). This CDR3 has 15 amino acids. The CDR3 loop reads CASSLTAGETETQYF. Here the CDR3 DNA reads TGTGCCAGTAGCCTAACAGCGGGAGAGACGGAGACCCAGTACTTC.

This clone is a singleton in its sample. V is TRBV11-1 and J is TRBJ1-2; D is unresolved. Trimming shortened V by 5 bases and J by 2 bases, and 9 bases separated the two germline ends. The germline V gene encodes CDR1 SGHAT and CDR2 FQDESV (reference sequence). This CDR3 has 13 amino acids. The CDR3 coding sequence is TGTGCCAGCAGCCTTACGGAGAACTATGGCTACACCTTC. It is translated as CASSLTENYGYTF. Variable domain in full (rest from reference TRBV11-1 and TRBJ1-2): EAEVAQSPRYKITEKSQAVAFWCDPISGHATLYWYRQILGQGPELLVQFQDESVVDDSQLPKDRFSAERLKGVDSTLKIQPAELGDSAMYLCASSLTENYGYTFGSGTRLTVV.

On this clone: The junction departs from the called germline gene at one end, perhaps through a read error. This rearrangement joins TRBV6-1 to TRBJ2-7, with unresolved D. The CDR3 loop spans 11 amino acids. Germline CDR1 and CDR2: MNHNS and SASEGT. The CDR3 DNA reads TGTGCCAGCAGCGAAGGGCTCGAGCAGTACTTC. This codes for CASSEGLEQYF.

The rearrangement uses TRBV6-5 and TRBJ1-3; D gene uncertain. Germline CDR1 MNHEY, CDR2 SVGAGI. The CDR3 length is 15 residues. V gave up 2 bases and J gave up 3 bases, with 11 bases separating them. The CDR3 sequence: CASSYKSGIGNTIYF. Written as DNA, the CDR3 is TGTGCCAGCAGTTACAAGTCGGGAATTGGAAACACCATATATTTT.

This clone was detected a few times. The rearrangement joins TRBV19 to TRBJ2-3, with D perhaps being TRBD1 or TRBD2 (6 bases each). The CDR3 runs to 15 residues. V lost 8 bases and J 0 bases, leaving 15 bases between the germline ends. Germline V CDR1 and CDR2: LNHDA, SQIVND (reference sequence). The CDR3 is CASGLGGGSTDTQYF. The CDR3 bases are TGTGCCAGTGGCTTAGGAGGGGGGAGCACAGATACGCAGTATTTT.

The chain joins TRBV5-5 to TRBJ1-3; TRBD1 aligns across 10 bases. After removal of 0 bases from V and 0 bases from J, the junction contained 9 bases not matched to a gene. The CDR3 consists of 19 residues. CDR1 and CDR2 from the germline V gene are SGHKS and YYEKEE (reference sequence). CDR3 protein: CASSLVGRGTGVSGNTIYF. In DNA, the CDR3 is TGTGCCAGCAGCTTGGTGGGCCGAGGGACAGGGGTCTCTGGAAACACCATATATTTT.

This chain's CDR3 is CASSPWEGRDTQYF. The CDR3 bases are TGTGCCAGCTCACCTTGGGAGGGACGAGATACGCAGTATTTT. The V call is TRBV18, the J call TRBJ2-3; 7 positions agree with TRBD2. The CDR3 extends over 14 amino acids. Germline V gene sequence: CDR1 KGHSH, CDR2 LQKENI. Germline trimming cut 3 bases from V and 5 bases from J; bases unmatched to any gene: 5.

This clone was observed a handful of times. CDR3 amino acids: CASSYPDTREQYF. For the CDR3, the DNA is TGTGCCAGCAGTTACCCTGATACGCGGGAGCAGTACTTC. The rearrangement joins TRBV6-6 to TRBJ2-7; D remains ambiguous. The CDR3 is made up of 13 amino acids. Trimming took off 2 bases at V and 7 bases at J, with 12 bases between the two ends. The germline gives CDR1 MNHNY, CDR2 SVGAGI (reference sequence).

V is TRBV5-1 and J is TRBJ2-3; D is tentatively TRBD1 or TRBD2 (7 bases each). V was pared by 6 bases and J by 3 bases, with 20 bases between. Germline V CDR1 and CDR2: SGHRS, YFSETQ. The CDR3 runs 16 residues. DNA for the CDR3: TGCGCCAGCACCCGGAGGGGGCTAGCGGTTACAGATACGCAGTATTTT. It translates to CASTRRGLAVTDTQYF.

CDR3 region: CASSSLTSGGHNEQFF. The CDR3 bases are TGTGCCAGCAGCTCATTGACTAGCGGGGGACACAATGAGCAGTTCTTC. The chain has TRBV5-6 and TRBJ2-1; TRBD2 aligns across 12 bases. CDR3 length: 16 amino acids. Germline V gives CDR1 SGHDT, CDR2 YYEEEE. Unmatched junction bases numbered 6, after V lost 3 bases and J lost 5 bases.

The J gene is TRBJ2-5, the V gene TRBV29-1; D unresolved. V shed 4 bases and J shed 4 bases, with 13 bases lying between them. CDR3 length equals 13 residues. CDR1 and CDR2 (germline): SQVTM, ANQGSEA. The CDR3 is CSVGSSALETQYF. The CDR3 DNA sequence: TGCAGCGTTGGATCGTCGGCTTTAGAGACCCAGTACTTC.